This TCR beta chain was observed in a study of blood T cell repertoires in COVID-19. Study overall: From T cells, B-cell-depleted T cells, or PBMCs came the material, which was cDNA or gDNA.

The CDR3 loop spans 12 amino acids. The germline V gene encodes CDR1 LNHDA and CDR2 SQIVND (reference sequence). Trimming took 7 bases from V and 7 from J, leaving 11 bases between them. Sequencing used immunoSEQ multiplex PCR; TCRdb keeps in-frame clones, though not all of them. The top ten clones hold 0.6% of a sample with 400,000 to 450,000 clones, about 90% of them seen once. Participant age was roughly 18 to 100 years, and participants resided in fewer than 25 US areas. Researchers sorted participants into cohorts using their self-reported clinical history. This receptor was obtained from a man between 18 and 29 years old who had recovered from COVID-19. The chain links TRBV19 to TRBJ1-5; no clear D. Sequenced material: PBMCs or T cells enriched from blood (not recorded which). The CDR3 DNA reads as TGTGCCAGTACGATGAGAGGACAGCCCCAGCATTTT. It yields the protein CASTMRGQPQHF.